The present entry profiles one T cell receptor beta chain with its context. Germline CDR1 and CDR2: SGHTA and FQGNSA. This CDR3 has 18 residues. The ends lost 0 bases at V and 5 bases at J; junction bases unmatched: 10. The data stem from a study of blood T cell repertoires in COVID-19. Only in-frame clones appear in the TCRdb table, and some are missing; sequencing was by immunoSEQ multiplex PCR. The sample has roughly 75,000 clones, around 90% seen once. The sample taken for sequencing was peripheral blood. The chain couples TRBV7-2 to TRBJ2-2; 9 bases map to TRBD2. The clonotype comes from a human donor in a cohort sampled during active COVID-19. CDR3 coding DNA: TGTGCCAGCAGCTTAGCTCCAGCGGGGGGACCTTGGACCGGGGAGCTGTTTTTT. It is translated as CASSLAPAGGPWTGELFF.